Sequencing of this T cell receptor (beta chain) was carried out in a study of T cell repertoires in ileal Crohn's disease. Background on the study: Postoperative therapy was given to about half: 11 thiopurines, around 18 anti-TNF agents. Overall study results and limits: Active smokers at surgery had more clonal expansions than non-smokers. Mucosal expansions were suggested to be mainly CD8 T cells.

Remarks on this clone: What it binds is not known.

After removal of 7 bases from V and 4 bases from J, the junction contained 9 bases not matched to a gene. This CDR3 comprises 14 residues. The germline V gene has CDR1 SGHKS and CDR2 YYEKEE (reference sequence). Assay: immunoSEQ multiplex PCR; the TCRdb copy retains only in-frame clones and omits some. This repertoire shows roughly 3,000 clones, approximately 91% found once; its top ten account for 13%. Time point noted: proximal margin of the surgical specimen (macroscopically non-inflamed). Included were adult ileal or ileocolonic Crohn's patients indicated for ileocolonic resection. The sequence was obtained from an adult with Crohn's disease. The V call is TRBV5-5, the J call TRBJ2-3; 7 bases fit TRBD2. Sequencing input: ileal tissue. CDR3 in amino acids: CASEAGWAPDTQYF. The CDR3, as DNA: TGTGCCAGCGAAGCGGGATGGGCCCCAGATACGCAGTATTTT.